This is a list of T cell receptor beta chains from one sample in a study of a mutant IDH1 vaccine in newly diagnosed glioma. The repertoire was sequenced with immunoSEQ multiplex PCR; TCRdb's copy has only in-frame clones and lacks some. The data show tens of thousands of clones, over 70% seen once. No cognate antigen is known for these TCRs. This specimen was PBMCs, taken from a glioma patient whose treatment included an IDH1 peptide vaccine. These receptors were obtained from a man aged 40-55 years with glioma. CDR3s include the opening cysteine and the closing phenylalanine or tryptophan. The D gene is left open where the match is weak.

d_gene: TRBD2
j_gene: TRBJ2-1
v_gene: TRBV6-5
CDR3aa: CASGLAGAKDNEQFF

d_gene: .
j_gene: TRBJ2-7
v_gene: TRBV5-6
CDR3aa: CASSLRSSYEQYF

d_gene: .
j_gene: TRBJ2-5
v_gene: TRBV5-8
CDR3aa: CASSLQLGGQETQYF

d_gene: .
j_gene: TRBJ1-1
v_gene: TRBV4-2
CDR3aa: CASSPPTEVEAFF

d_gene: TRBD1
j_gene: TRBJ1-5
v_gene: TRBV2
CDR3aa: CASSLQGRGNQPQHF

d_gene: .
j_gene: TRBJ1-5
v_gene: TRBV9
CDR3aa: CASSARTEAGECFKVNQPQHF

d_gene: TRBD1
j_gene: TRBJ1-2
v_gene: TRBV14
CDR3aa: CASSRPGQRGYGYTF

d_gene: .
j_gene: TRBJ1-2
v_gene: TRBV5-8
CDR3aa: CASSLGGLGYTF

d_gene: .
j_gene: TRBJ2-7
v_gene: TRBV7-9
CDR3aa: CASSRRLNSYEQYF

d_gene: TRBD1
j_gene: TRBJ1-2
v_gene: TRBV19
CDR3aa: CASSTLQGAYGYTF

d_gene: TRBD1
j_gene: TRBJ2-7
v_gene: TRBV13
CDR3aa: CASTFLTGRSYEQYF

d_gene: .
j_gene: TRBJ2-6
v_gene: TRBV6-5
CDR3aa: CASSYSRGPGANVLTF

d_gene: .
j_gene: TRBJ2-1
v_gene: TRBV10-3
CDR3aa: CAIKPQGWNEQFF

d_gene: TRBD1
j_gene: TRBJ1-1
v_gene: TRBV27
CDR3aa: CASSPGTAANEAFF

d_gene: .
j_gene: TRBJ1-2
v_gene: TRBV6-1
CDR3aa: CASPGQNLYGYTF

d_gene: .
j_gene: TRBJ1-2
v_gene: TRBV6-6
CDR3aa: CASSSAGTLRDYGYTF

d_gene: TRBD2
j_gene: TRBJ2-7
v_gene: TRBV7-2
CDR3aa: CASSLVGGGSGGEQYF

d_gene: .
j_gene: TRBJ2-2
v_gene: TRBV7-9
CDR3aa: CASSPRAGLASRLGLFF

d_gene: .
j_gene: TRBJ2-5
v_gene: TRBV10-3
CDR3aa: CAISGGVRGSLQETQYF

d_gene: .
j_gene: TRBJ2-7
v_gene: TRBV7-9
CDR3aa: CASSHRTNTYEQYF

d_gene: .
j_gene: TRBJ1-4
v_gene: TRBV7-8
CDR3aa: CASSPVGRFNEKLFF

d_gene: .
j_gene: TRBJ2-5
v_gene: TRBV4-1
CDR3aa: CASSPQGKETQYF